This TCR beta chain stems from a study of tumor-infiltrating lymphocytes in glioblastoma multiforme. Study-level points and caveats: Detected clone frequencies may not reflect cell counts, being RNA-based. Just one glioblastoma patient contributed to the TCR-mutation comparison.

TCR beta libraries were built from RNA through three nested multiplex PCR rounds using modified ARM-PCR. Input was approximately 0.5 ug total RNA, reverse-transcribed with a C-beta primer. Unique molecular identifiers were not described for the libraries. TCRdb redid the calling of the multiplex PCR reads with MiXCR, one entry per CDR3 protein. This sample carries about 15,000 distinct CDR3 sequences, about 69% of them seen once, and the ten largest clones take less than 45%. The CDR3 has 11 residues. Trimming stripped 1 base from V and 9 bases from J, with 7 bases between. Germline V lookup: CDR1 DFQATT, CDR2 SNEGSKA (reference sequence). A word on this clonotype: Antigen unknown.

The sequence was collected from a male donor with glioblastoma. The sequencing input was brain tumor tissue. The V call is TRBV20-1, the J call TRBJ2-1, with unresolved D. DNA for the CDR3: TGCAGTGCTAGAGGGGCTGTTGAGCAGTTCTTC. This sequence encodes CSARGAVEQFF.